Below are 10 T cell receptor beta chains sequenced from a single sample in a study of blood T cell repertoires in COVID-19. Here immunoSEQ multiplex PCR was the method, and the copy in TCRdb shows in-frame clones only, minus some. Found here are some 180,000 clones, roughly 78% of them singletons; the top ten hold 2.5% to 3.5%. Input material: peripheral blood. The receptors come from a woman older than 75 with active or convalescent COVID-19.

The chain joins TRBV2 to TRBJ1-1; no reliable D call. CDR3 length: 12 residues. The germline CDR1 and CDR2 sequences are SNHLY and FYNNEI. V dropped 8 bases and J dropped 1 base, with 8 bases sitting between them. The CDR3 sequence is CASHRENTEAFF. CDR3 bases: TGTGCCAGCCACAGAGAGAACACTGAAGCTTTCTTT.

The table lists this clone with a count of one. The chain combines TRBV7-2 with TRBJ2-3; D ambiguous. The germline V gene has CDR1 SGHTA and CDR2 FQGNSA. V lost 0 bases to trimming and J lost 4 bases, with 8 bases between them. The CDR3 sequence is 14 residues long. CDR3 residues: CASSLAERSDTQYF. The CDR3 coding sequence is TGTGCCAGCAGCTTAGCGGAGAGGTCAGATACGCAGTATTTT.

The V and J genes are TRBV28 and TRBJ1-2; a possible D gene is TRBD1 (6 bases). The germline CDR1 and CDR2 sequences are MDHEN and SYDVKM. The CDR3 consists of 13 residues. Trimming stripped 6 bases from V and 4 bases from J, with 12 bases between. The CDR3 here is CASRPGQLYGYTF. CDR3 in DNA: TGTGCCAGCAGACCCGGACAGCTCTATGGCTACACCTTC.

The chain recombines TRBV5-8 with TRBJ1-2, with 7 bases fitting TRBD1. V lost 4 bases, J lost 8 bases, and 8 bases stayed unmatched. This CDR3 contains 13 residues. Germline assignment: CDR1 SGHTS and CDR2 YDEGEE. The CDR3: CASSPRQGSGYTF. The CDR3 bases are TGTGCCAGCAGCCCGAGACAGGGAAGCGGCTACACCTTC.

This chain connects TRBV7-6 to TRBJ2-5; TRBD2 aligns across 10 bases. The junction had 12 bases not matched to a gene; V was cut back by 6 bases and J by 5 bases. The CDR3 has 16 residues. CDR1 is SGHVS and CDR2 is FNYEAQ in the germline V gene. This chain's CDR3 is CASSLSGGAKPETQYF. CDR3 in DNA: TGTGCCAGCAGTCTAAGCGGGGGGGCCAAACCGGAGACCCAGTACTTC.

This clone was found once. The rearrangement uses TRBV5-1 and TRBJ1-4; possible D gene TRBD1, 5 bases. This CDR3 region has 12 residues. Germline V gives CDR1 SGHRS, CDR2 YFSETQ. The V end was cut by 6 bases, the J end by 8 bases, with 11 bases between. The DNA of the CDR3 is TGCGCCAGCAACGGGGAGGGGGAAAAACTGTTTTTT. Its protein is CASNGEGEKLFF.

V usage is TRBV7-2 and J usage is TRBJ2-1; TRBD1 aligns across 10 bases. V was pared by 2 bases and J by 9 bases, with 10 bases of the junction left unmatched. The germline CDR1 and CDR2 sequences are SGHTA and FQGNSA. The CDR3 covers 16 residues. CDR3 in amino acids: CASSLFGTGEGGEQFF. The CDR3 DNA is TGTGCCAGCAGCTTATTTGGGACAGGGGAGGGCGGTGAGCAGTTCTTC.

The chain links TRBV4-2 to TRBJ2-2; 10 bases line up with TRBD2. The V gene end was trimmed by 4 bases and the J gene end by 5 bases; junction bases not matched to a gene: 7. From germline, CDR1 is LGHNA and CDR2 YNFKEQ. The CDR3 extends over 16 amino acids. The CDR3 DNA reads as TGTGCCAGCAGCCGAAACAGCGGGGGGGCAACCGGGGAGCTGTTTTTT. Translation gives CASSRNSGGATGELFF.

CDR3 amino acids: CASSPTGTPNTGELFF. DNA of the CDR3: TGTGCCAGCAGCCCCACCGGGACACCTAACACCGGGGAGCTGTTTTTT. The rearrangement uses TRBV9 and TRBJ2-2; TRBD1 is a possible D gene (6 bases). There are 16 residues in the CDR3. V was pared by 4 bases and J by 2 bases, with 15 bases between. The germline V gene has CDR1 SGDLS and CDR2 YYNGEE. Full variable domain (outside the CDR3, taken from reference TRBV9 and TRBJ2-2): DSGVTQTPKHLITATGQRVTLRCSPRSGDLSVYWYQQSLDQGLQFLIQYYNGEERAKGNILERFSAQQFPDLHSELNLSSLELGDSALYFCASSPTGTPNTGELFFGEGSRLTVL.

This clone has more than one count but fewer than ten. The V call is TRBV28, the J call TRBJ1-5; TRBD1 agrees at 9 bases. Germline CDR1 and CDR2: MDHEN and SYDVKM. V shed 3 bases, J shed 5 bases, and the junction held 8 bases outside the gene matches. This CDR3 region has 16 residues. This CDR3 is CASSFTQGAAHQPQHF. In DNA form, the CDR3 reads TGTGCCAGCAGTTTTACACAGGGGGCGGCCCATCAGCCCCAGCATTTT.